This T cell receptor (beta chain) is from a study of OX40 agonist ivuxolimab in advanced cancers. This clone was detected only once. Its specificity is not known. Generated by immunoSEQ multiplex PCR, the TCRdb table keeps only in-frame clones and is missing some. The data hold about 44,000 clones, with 80% observed a single time. Notes on the study in general: The work left the antigen specificity of expanded peripheral T cells undetermined.

Deletions cut 6 bases from V and 1 base from J, with 21 bases between. CDR1 and CDR2 (germline): SGHDN, FVKESK. The CDR3 has 17 amino acids. Sample: CD4+ or CD8+ T cells sorted from blood, taken in a trial of the OX40 agonist ivuxolimab. This sequence was found in an adult with an advanced solid tumor such as melanoma, head and neck, liver or kidney cancer. The chain links TRBV14 to TRBJ2-5; the D gene is possibly TRBD2 (7 bases). The CDR3 is CASSSVGGREVQETQYF. CDR3 sequence (DNA): TGTGCCAGCAGTTCCGTGGGGGGCCGGGAGGTCCAAGAGACCCAGTACTTC.